A single sample is the source of the 30 T cell receptor beta chains below, sequenced in a study of OX40 agonist ivuxolimab in advanced cancers. The repertoire was sequenced with immunoSEQ multiplex PCR; TCRdb's copy has only in-frame clones and lacks some. The table has fewer than 90,000 clones, 88% seen once. The sequencing used CD4+ or CD8+ T cells sorted from blood, collected in a trial of the OX40 agonist ivuxolimab. The receptors here all came from an adult with an advanced solid tumor such as melanoma, head and neck, liver or kidney cancer.

Only one count was recorded for this clone. This chain joins TRBV29-1 and TRBJ1-2; a possible D gene is TRBD1 (5 bases). CDR3 size: 12 residues. CDR1 and CDR2 from the germline V gene are SQVTM and ANQGSEA. Between the trimmed V and J ends, which lost 5 bases and 2 bases, there was a span of 9 bases. The CDR3 loop reads CSVTGPNYGYTF. DNA of the CDR3: TGCAGCGTTACGGGGCCAAACTATGGCTACACCTTC.

This clone was counted a single time. This chain uses TRBV5-1 with TRBJ2-5; D is tentatively TRBD1 or TRBD2 (6 bases each). The germline V gene has CDR1 SGHRS and CDR2 YFSETQ. The CDR3 has 16 residues. The V end lost 3 bases, the J end lost 5 bases, and 20 bases lay between the germline ends. The CDR3 loop is CASSWRQAEGGETQYF. The CDR3 bases are TGCGCCAGCAGCTGGCGACAGGCGGAGGGCGGGGAGACCCAGTACTTC.

This clone has just one count. The chain uses TRBV29-1 and TRBJ2-3; D might be TRBD1 (5 bases). Germline CDR1 SQVTM, CDR2 ANQGSEA. CDR3 size: 13 residues. The germline V and J ends were trimmed by 2 bases and 5 bases, with 11 bases remaining between them. The CDR3 loop is CSVELEQGDTQYF. Written as DNA, the CDR3 is TGCAGCGTTGAATTGGAGCAGGGAGATACGCAGTATTTT.

The gene calls are TRBV5-8 and TRBJ2-7, with 8 bases aligning to TRBD2. This CDR3 comprises 15 residues. CDR1 and CDR2 (germline): SGHTS, YDEGEE. V shed 6 bases and J 2 bases; nucleotides not matched to a gene: 10. The CDR3 loop is CASTRPVAGTYEQYF. CDR3 nucleotide sequence: TGTGCCAGCACAAGGCCGGTAGCGGGAACCTACGAGCAGTACTTC.

This clone was detected only a few times. The chain couples TRBV9 to TRBJ2-7; 8 bases line up with TRBD1. The germline gives CDR1 SGDLS, CDR2 YYNGEE. The J segment lost 5 bases and the V segment lost 4 bases, leaving 5 bases of the junction unmatched. The CDR3 loop spans 13 amino acids. The CDR3 protein is CASSRTGLNEQYF. CDR3 nucleotide sequence: TGTGCCAGCAGCCGGACAGGGTTGAACGAGCAGTACTTC.

The rearrangement uses TRBV6-1 and TRBJ2-3, with a weak D call TRBD2 (6 bases). The germline gives CDR1 MNHNS, CDR2 SASEGT. The CDR3 is 12 amino acids. V lost 6 bases and J 8 bases, leaving 12 bases between the germline ends. The DNA for the CDR3 is TGTGCCAGCAGGCAGGACTACCTTACGCAGTATTTT. Its translation is CASRQDYLTQYF.

The chain carries TRBV7-2 and TRBJ2-1; D is undetermined. The CDR3 is made up of 15 amino acids. V lost 1 base to trimming and J lost 0 bases, with 7 bases between them. The V gene's germline CDR1 is SGHTA and CDR2 FQGNSA. This CDR3 is CASSLGASSYNEQFF. The CDR3, as DNA: TGTGCCAGCAGCTTAGGTGCCAGCTCCTACAATGAGCAGTTCTTC.

The chain is built from TRBV28 and TRBJ2-3; 7 bases map to TRBD2. This CDR3 has 19 amino acids. The germline V gene has CDR1 MDHEN and CDR2 SYDVKM. Germline trimming cut 3 bases from V and 4 bases from J; bases unmatched to any gene: 19. The CDR3 protein is CASSFVAADWGGGADTQYF. Written as DNA, the CDR3 is TGTGCCAGCAGTTTTGTCGCCGCGGACTGGGGGGGTGGTGCAGATACGCAGTATTTT.

The chain links TRBV7-2 to TRBJ1-2; D unresolved. Germline values: CDR1 SGHTA, CDR2 FQGNSA. The germline V and J ends were trimmed by 3 bases and 7 bases, with 6 bases remaining between them. This CDR3 has 11 residues. This CDR3 is CASSFSAGYTF. As DNA, the CDR3 is TGTGCCAGCAGCTTCTCGGCTGGCTACACCTTC.

The chain links TRBV4-2 to TRBJ1-1; 10 bases fit TRBD1. Germline values: CDR1 LGHNA, CDR2 YNFKEQ. V lost 1 base and J lost 4; bases outside the gene matches: 9. The CDR3 spans 17 residues. CDR3 residues: CASSQAPGQGSPTEAFF. The CDR3, as DNA: TGTGCCAGCAGCCAAGCACCGGGACAGGGGTCGCCCACTGAAGCTTTCTTT.

In this sample, this clone turned up once. The chain is built from TRBV2 and TRBJ2-5, with no clear D. The V gene's germline CDR1 is SNHLY and CDR2 FYNNEI. The CDR3 is 13 residues long. V shed 4 bases and J shed 1 base, with 7 bases lying between them. This CDR3 reads CASSGASQETQYF. CDR3 nucleotides: TGTGCCAGCAGTGGTGCGAGCCAAGAGACCCAGTACTTC.

The CDR3 DNA follows: TGTGCCAGCAGCTTAGGAGCAGGGGAAAAACTGTTTTTT. It encodes CASSLGAGEKLFF. The V gene is TRBV7-9, the J gene TRBJ1-4; TRBD1 might be the D (5 bases). The CDR3 totals 13 residues. Germline V lookup: CDR1 SEHNR, CDR2 FQNEAQ (reference sequence). Trimming cost V 1 base and J 8 bases, with 8 bases left between them.

This clone was counted a few times. The chain is built from TRBV5-1 and TRBJ2-5, with D perhaps matching TRBD1 or TRBD2 (5 bases each). Germline assignment: CDR1 SGHRS and CDR2 YFSETQ. The V and J ends lost 2 bases and 4 bases respectively, with 12 bases between them. The CDR3 length is 14 residues. CDR3 nucleotide sequence: TGCGCCAGCAGCTTAGAGGGGACCACAGAGACCCAGTACTTC. The encoded protein is CASSLEGTTETQYF.

This chain links TRBV13 with TRBJ1-4; D is perhaps TRBD1 (5 bases). V lost 6 bases and J lost 1, with 12 bases in between. The CDR3 has 15 amino acids. CDR1 is PRHDT and CDR2 is FYEKMQ in the germline V gene (reference sequence). This chain's CDR3 is CASRDRGGTNEKLFF. The CDR3 DNA reads TGTGCCAGCAGAGACCGGGGGGGAACTAATGAAAAACTGTTTTTT.

V and J are TRBV19 and TRBJ2-2; D remains unclear. The V end was cut by 0 bases, the J end by 5 bases, with 7 bases between. Germline V gene sequence: CDR1 LNHDA, CDR2 SQIVND (reference sequence). The CDR3 extends over 14 amino acids. The CDR3 loop reads CASSIDSGTGELFF. The CDR3 DNA reads TGTGCCAGTAGTATAGATTCAGGTACCGGGGAGCTGTTTTTT.

This clone was picked up one time. The V call is TRBV7-3, the J call TRBJ2-5; no reliable D call. Germline CDR1 and CDR2: SGHTA and FQGTGA. Trimming pared 3 bases from V and 1 base from J, leaving 6 bases between. The CDR3 is 13 residues long. The CDR3 DNA sequence: TGTGCCAGCAGCTTCGGCATCCAAGAGACCCAGTACTTC. Translation gives CASSFGIQETQYF.

The chain has TRBV4-2 and TRBJ1-2; 7 positions agree with TRBD1. Germline CDR1 LGHNA, CDR2 YNFKEQ. V trimming: 3 bases; J trimming: 2 bases; junction bases outside the gene matches: 3. This CDR3 spans 14 amino acids. Here the CDR3 DNA reads TGTGCCAGCAGCCAGCTGACAGGGAACTATGGCTACACCTTC. This encodes CASSQLTGNYGYTF.

This clone has just a few counts. This chain links TRBV20-1 with TRBJ1-5; D is unresolved. The V end lost 5 bases, the J end lost 8 bases, and 7 bases lay between the germline ends. Looked up from germline, CDR1 is DFQATT and CDR2 is SNEGSKA (reference sequence). This CDR3 is 10 amino acids long. CDR3 DNA: TGCAGTGCTGGGGTGAAGCCCCAGCATTTT. It encodes CSAGVKPQHF.

This clone was seen more than once but under ten times. This rearrangement joins TRBV5-1 to TRBJ2-5; 7 positions match TRBD2. V gave up 3 bases and J gave up 5 bases; unmatched junction bases: 19. The CDR3 sequence is 18 residues long. Germline assignment: CDR1 SGHRS and CDR2 YFSETQ. CDR3 in DNA: TGCGCCAGCAGCTCGTTATTGGGGGGGACCGGCGGAGGGGAGACCCAGTACTTC. Amino acids: CASSSLLGGTGGGETQYF. Drawing the rest from reference TRBV5-1 and TRBJ2-5, the complete variable domain is KAGVTQTPRYLIKTRGQQVTLSCSPISGHRSVSWYQQTPGQGLQFLFEYFSETQRNKGNFPGRFSGRQFSNSRSEMNVSTLELGDSALYLCASSSLLGGTGGGETQYFGPGTRLLVL.

The gene calls are TRBV27 and TRBJ2-3, with D perhaps assigned TRBD1 or TRBD2 (6 bases each). The CDR3 is made up of 13 amino acids. Germline values: CDR1 MNHEY, CDR2 SMNVEV (reference sequence). Trimming took 2 bases from V and 6 from J, leaving 9 bases between them. The CDR3 bases are TGTGCCAGCAGTTTAAGGAGGGGGGATACGCAGTATTTT. This encodes CASSLRRGDTQYF.

The gene calls are TRBV5-1 and TRBJ1-4, with unresolved D. CDR3 size: 14 residues. Germline-derived CDR1 and CDR2 are SGHRS and YFSETQ. The ends were cut back, 2 bases at V and 5 bases at J, with 10 bases in the middle. CDR3 DNA sequence: TGCGCCAGCAGCTTCGGGCAGCCGAATGAAAAACTGTTTTTT. It encodes CASSFGQPNEKLFF.

As DNA, the CDR3 is TGTGCCAGTAGTATAGGACAGCAAATGACCGGGGAGCTGTTTTTT. Encoded protein: CASSIGQQMTGELFF. V gene TRBV19 combines with J gene TRBJ2-2; perhaps TRBD1 as D (5 bases). The CDR3 sequence is 15 residues long. Trimming left V 1 base short and J 5 bases short, with 11 bases between. CDR1 and CDR2 from the germline V gene are LNHDA and SQIVND (reference sequence).

J is TRBJ2-7 and V is TRBV4-1; TRBD2 matches 14 bases. CDR3 length: 19 amino acids. CDR1 MGHRA and CDR2 YSYEKL come from the germline V gene. J gave up 0 bases and V 1 base, and 8 bases lay outside the gene matches. The CDR3 DNA is TGCGCCAGCAGCCAAGGCGGACTAGCGGGAGGACGGGGCTCCTACGAGCAGTACTTC. Protein product: CASSQGGLAGGRGSYEQYF.

This clone was detected a few times. This chain connects TRBV6-1 to TRBJ2-7; weak D call: TRBD2 (5 bases). This CDR3 spans 11 amino acids. V shed 4 bases and J shed 7 bases, with 8 bases lying between them. Per germline, CDR1 MNHNS and CDR2 SASEGT. For the CDR3, the DNA is TGTGCCAGCAGTGCGGGATTTGAGCAGTACTTC. Amino acid sequence: CASSAGFEQYF.

This chain joins TRBV19 and TRBJ2-3; D is ambiguous. Trimming took 5 bases from V and 4 from J, leaving 10 bases between them. The length of the CDR3 is 13 residues. Germline V lookup: CDR1 LNHDA, CDR2 SQIVND (reference sequence). The CDR3 spells CASSASGSDTQYF. DNA of the CDR3: TGTGCCAGTAGTGCATCAGGATCAGATACGCAGTATTTT.

The J gene is TRBJ2-2, the V gene TRBV7-2; D is uncertain. Germline loops: CDR1 SGHTA, CDR2 FQGNSA. V lost 1 base and J 6 bases, leaving 9 bases between the germline ends. The CDR3 spans 14 residues. The CDR3 DNA sequence: TGTGCCAGCAGCTTAGACGATCGTCCCGGGGAGCTGTTTTTT. Amino acids: CASSLDDRPGELFF. Combining the CDR3 with reference TRBV7-2 and TRBJ2-2 gives the whole variable domain GAGVSQSPSNKVTEKGKDVELRCDPISGHTALYWYRQSLGQGLEFLIYFQGNSAPDKSGLPSDRFSAERTGGSVSTLTIQRTQQEDSAVYLCASSLDDRPGELFFGEGSRLTVL.

This sequence joins TRBV11-2 and TRBJ1-3; maybe TRBD1 (6 bases). The CDR3 runs 16 residues. CDR1 SGHAT and CDR2 FQNNGV come from the germline V gene. Trimming pared 3 bases from V and 1 base from J, leaving 13 bases between. This chain's CDR3 is CASSFVPGDSGNTIYF. The CDR3, as DNA: TGTGCCAGCAGCTTTGTGCCAGGGGATTCTGGAAACACCATATATTTT.

This chain uses TRBV27 with TRBJ2-1; TRBD2 aligns across 10 bases. This CDR3 contains 15 residues. V shed 6 bases, J shed 4 bases, and the junction held 6 bases outside the gene matches. Germline V CDR1 and CDR2: MNHEY, SMNVEV (reference sequence). CDR3 amino acids: CASSQSGGAYNEQFF. DNA for the CDR3: TGTGCCAGCAGCCAAAGCGGGGGGGCTTACAATGAGCAGTTCTTC.

The chain is built from TRBV2 and TRBJ1-1; D gene unclear. This CDR3 comprises 14 residues. Germline V gene data show CDR1 as SNHLY and CDR2 as FYNNEI. Trimming left V 4 bases short and J 5 bases short, with 14 bases between. The CDR3 DNA reads TGTGCCAGCAGTGCATGGCGGGTGGGGACTGAAGCTTTCTTT. Protein sequence: CASSAWRVGTEAFF.

The chain carries TRBV5-5 and TRBJ2-7; 14 bases align to TRBD2. Germline V lookup: CDR1 SGHKS, CDR2 YYEKEE (reference sequence). Trimming at V came to 0 bases and at J to 1 base, leaving 6 bases not matched to a gene. The CDR3 runs 18 residues. CDR3 nucleotide sequence: TGTGCCAGCAGCTTGGGACTAGCGGGAGGGCGGTCGTCCTACGAGCAGTACTTC. The encoded protein is CASSLGLAGGRSSYEQYF.